Sequencing of this T cell receptor (beta chain) was carried out in a study of blood T cells in healthy people across ages (dated by TCRdb to about 2015). Regarding the research as a whole: Template switching captured roughly one uniquely barcoded TCR beta cDNA molecule per two T cells in model experiments. Using deep sequencing normalized with unique cDNA molecular identifiers, the study measured how TCR beta repertoire diversity changes with age. To avoid experimental bias, donors of different ages were spread randomly across the sequencing lanes. For two donors (one aged 18 to 29 and one aged 80 or older), the study analyzed two additional independent replicas of 1 million unique cDNA reads from the same blood draw. Donors were grouped into four age groups: young (average roughly 17 years), middle-aged (39), aged (about 60) and long-lived (less than 85).

Donors were around 37 systemically healthy Caucasian individuals from Russia aged roughly 6 to 100 years. Each donor gave about 9.2 milliliters of peripheral blood, drawn into EDTA-treated Vacutainer tubes. Ficoll-Paque density-gradient centrifugation was used to isolate PBMCs, with at least 6.5 million per sample. Total RNA was extracted from PBMCs with Trizol reagent, with at least 5.5 micrograms obtained per sample. For every donor, flow cytometry on a PBMC aliquot measured the percentage of naive CD45RAhigh/CD27high T cells. The receptor library was made with 5' RACE. Sequencing took place on an Illumina HiSeq 2500. A second PCR of roughly 7 to 11 cycles was run with a J-beta primer mix and a sample-barcoded 5' primer. A template-switch 5' adaptor carrying 12 random nucleotides introduced a unique molecular identifier onto each TCR beta cDNA molecule. Each sample yielded at least 2.5 million CDR3-containing paired-end reads. First-strand cDNA was synthesized from all RNA with the Mint cDNA synthesis kit, primed by a TRBC-specific oligonucleotide. Following uracil-DNA glycosylase treatment, all cDNA underwent a first 18-cycle PCR with the universal primers M1SS and BC2_uni_R. From the authors' description of their analysis: Each sample was normalized by randomly selecting 1 million high-quality reads, each carrying a distinct molecular identifier. Instead of being binned into consensus sequences, reads that shared molecular identifiers were thrown out. MiTCR, run with a Q25 quality threshold and the strictest error-elimination algorithm, handled CDR3 identification, clonotype clustering and error correction. A nonparametric unseen species model with Euler transformation was used to estimate a lower bound on total TCR beta diversity. TCRdb reworked the public reads: Q25 trimming with fastp, MiXCR clone assembly, productive beta chains retained. For every CDR3 protein sequence, its rows merge into one entry that carries the most common genes and DNA. The V and J calls and clone size are TCRdb's, not the authors'. The sample profile shows 1.5 million to 2 million distinct CDR3 sequences; just under 50% of them were found once. The ten largest clones add up to approximately 2.1% of the sample.

For this chain, trimming is 5 bases at the V end and 0 bases at the J end, and the number of junction bases without a gene match is 13. Reading from cysteine to phenylalanine, the CDR3 counts 18 amino acids. Only the CDR3 part of the read is kept: 54 bases, read in frame from the first base. The germline V gene gives CDR1 as WSHSY and CDR2 as SAAADI. General conclusions and limits of the study: The long-lived group showed more naive CD4+ T cells, fewer expanded clones and increased TCR diversity than the aged group, suggesting age selection. Total diversity estimates from one million sequenced T cells were considered lower bounds and underestimates. Because profiling used bulk unsorted PBMCs, naive and antigen-experienced compartments could not be compared conclusively. There was a strong correlation between observed TCR beta diversity and the percentage of naive T cells measured by flow cytometry. As age increased, observed TCR beta diversity per million T cells dropped in a roughly linear way, and a significant reduction was already evident by age roughly 40. The CMV infection status of donors was not known, potentially confounding age-related changes in expanded clonotypes.

As concerns this clonotype: Its cognate antigen has yet to be identified. Per-base qualities were not stored, and no clone one base away is much larger.

The chain joins TRBV10-2 to TRBJ1-5, with 7 middle bases fitting TRBD1. Material: blood. This clonotype was sampled from a woman between 40 and 55 years old in good health. CDR3 sequence: CASSSDRDGVFSNQPQHF. The nucleotides read TGCGCCAGCAGTTCCGACAGGGACGGAGTGTTTAGCAATCAGCCCCAGCATTTT.